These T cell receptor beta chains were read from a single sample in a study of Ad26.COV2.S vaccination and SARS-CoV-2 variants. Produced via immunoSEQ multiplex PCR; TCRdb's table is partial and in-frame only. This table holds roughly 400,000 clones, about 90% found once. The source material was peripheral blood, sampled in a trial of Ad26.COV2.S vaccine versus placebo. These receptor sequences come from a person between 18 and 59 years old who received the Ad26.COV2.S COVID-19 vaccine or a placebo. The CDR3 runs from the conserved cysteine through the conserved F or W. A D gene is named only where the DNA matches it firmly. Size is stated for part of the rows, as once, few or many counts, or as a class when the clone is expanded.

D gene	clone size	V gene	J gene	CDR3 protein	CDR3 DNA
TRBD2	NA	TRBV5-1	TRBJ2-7	CASSLGTSGAYEQYF	TGCGCCAGCAGCTTGGGGACTAGCGGGGCCTACGAGCAGTACTTC
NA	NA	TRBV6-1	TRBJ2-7	CASSESGQGGYEQYF	TGTGCCAGCAGTGAATCGGGTCAGGGGGGCTACGAGCAGTACTTC
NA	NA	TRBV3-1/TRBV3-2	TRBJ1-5	CASSQELRQPQHF	TGTGCCAGCAGCCAAGAGTTGAGACAGCCCCAGCATTTT
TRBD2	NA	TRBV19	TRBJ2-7	CASSIGLAGYEQYF	TGTGCCAGTAGTATAGGACTAGCGGGCTACGAGCAGTACTTC
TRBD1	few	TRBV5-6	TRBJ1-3	CASSWTGGAGGNTIYF	TGTGCCAGCAGCTGGACAGGGGGCGCGGGAGGAAACACCATATATTTT
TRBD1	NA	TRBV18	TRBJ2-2	CASSLDRAGMNTGELFF	TGTGCCAGCTCGCTCGACAGGGCCGGGATGAACACCGGGGAGCTGTTTTTT
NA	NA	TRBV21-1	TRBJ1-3	CASSKESRGLLSGNTIYF	TGTGCCAGCAGCAAAGAAAGTAGGGGTTTGCTCTCTGGAAACACCATATATTTT
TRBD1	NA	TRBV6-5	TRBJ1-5	CATWDRRLNQPQHF	TGTGCCACCTGGGACAGGCGACTCAATCAGCCCCAGCATTTT
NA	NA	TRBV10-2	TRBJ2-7	CASRGPEQYF	TGCGCCAGCAGGGGCCCCGAGCAGTACTTC
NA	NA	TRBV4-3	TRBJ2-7	CASSQDQRGSYEQYF	TGCGCCAGCAGCCAAGATCAAAGGGGGTCCTACGAGCAGTACTTC
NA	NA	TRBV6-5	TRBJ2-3	CASSQDGRSTDTQYF	TGTGCCAGCAGCCAGGATGGGCGGAGCACAGATACGCAGTATTTT
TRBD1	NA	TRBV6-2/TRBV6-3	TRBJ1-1	CASSYSDRGLRKNTEAFF	TGTGCCAGCAGTTACTCAGACAGGGGGTTGAGGAAGAACACTGAAGCTTTCTTT
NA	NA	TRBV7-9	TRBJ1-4	CASSFINGSFNEKLFF	TGTGCCAGCAGCTTCATCAATGGCAGTTTTAATGAAAAACTGTTTTTT
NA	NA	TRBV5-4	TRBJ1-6	CASSLAPRGVLRSYNSPLHF	TGTGCCAGCAGCTTGGCCCCTCGGGGGGTGTTAAGGTCCTATAATTCACCCCTCCACTTT
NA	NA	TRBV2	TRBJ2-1	CASSGFNEQFF	TGTGCCAGCAGTGGGTTCAATGAGCAGTTCTTC
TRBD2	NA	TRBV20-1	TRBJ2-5	CSASVGGGETQYF	TGCAGTGCTAGTGTGGGGGGGGGAGAGACCCAGTACTTC
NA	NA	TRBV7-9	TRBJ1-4	CASSPRNGPQSMMELFF	TGTGCCAGCAGCCCTCGAAATGGACCACAGAGCATGATGGAACTGTTTTTT
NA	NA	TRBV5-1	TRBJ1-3	CASSFPGSGNTIYF	TGCGCCAGCAGCTTTCCGGGATCTGGAAACACCATATATTTT
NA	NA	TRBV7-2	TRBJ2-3	CASNHLRGSDTQYF	TGTGCCAGCAACCACCTTCGGGGTTCAGATACGCAGTATTTT
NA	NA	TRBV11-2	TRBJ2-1	CASSLEGGGHEQFF	TGTGCCAGCAGCTTAGAGGGTGGGGGACATGAGCAGTTCTTC